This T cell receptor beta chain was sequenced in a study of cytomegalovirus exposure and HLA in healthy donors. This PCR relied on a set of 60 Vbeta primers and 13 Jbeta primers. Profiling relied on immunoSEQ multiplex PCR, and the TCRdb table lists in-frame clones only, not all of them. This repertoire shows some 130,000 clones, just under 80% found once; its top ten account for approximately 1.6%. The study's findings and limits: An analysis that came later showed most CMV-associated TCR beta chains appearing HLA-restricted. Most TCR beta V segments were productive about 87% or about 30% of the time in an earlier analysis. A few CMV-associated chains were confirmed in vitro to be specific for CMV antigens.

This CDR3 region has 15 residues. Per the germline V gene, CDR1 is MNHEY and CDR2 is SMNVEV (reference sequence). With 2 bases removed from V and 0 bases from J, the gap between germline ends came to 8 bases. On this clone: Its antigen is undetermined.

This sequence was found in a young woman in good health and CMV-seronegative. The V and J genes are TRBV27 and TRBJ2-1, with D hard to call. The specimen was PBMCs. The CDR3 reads CASSLGSSSYNEQFF. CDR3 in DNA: TGTGCCAGCAGTTTAGGTTCGAGCTCCTACAATGAGCAGTTCTTC.